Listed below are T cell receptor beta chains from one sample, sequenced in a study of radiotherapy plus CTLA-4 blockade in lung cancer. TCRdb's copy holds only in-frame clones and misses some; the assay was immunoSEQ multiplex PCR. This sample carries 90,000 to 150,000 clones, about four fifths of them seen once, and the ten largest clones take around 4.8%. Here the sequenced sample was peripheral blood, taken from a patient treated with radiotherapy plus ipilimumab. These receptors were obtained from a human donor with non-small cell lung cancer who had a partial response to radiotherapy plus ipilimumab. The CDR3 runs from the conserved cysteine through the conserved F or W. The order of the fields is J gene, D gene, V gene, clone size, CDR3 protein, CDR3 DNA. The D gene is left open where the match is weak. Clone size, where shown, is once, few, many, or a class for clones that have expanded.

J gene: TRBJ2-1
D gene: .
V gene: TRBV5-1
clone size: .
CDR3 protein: CASSGSGAYNEQFF
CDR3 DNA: TGCGCCAGCAGCGGTAGCGGCGCCTACAATGAGCAGTTCTTC

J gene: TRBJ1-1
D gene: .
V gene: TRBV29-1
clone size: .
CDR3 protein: CSAAKEAFF
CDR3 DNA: TGCAGCGCCGCTAAAGAAGCTTTCTTT

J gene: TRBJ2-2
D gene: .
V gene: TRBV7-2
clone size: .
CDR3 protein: CASRIEQGVSGELFF
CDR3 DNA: TGTGCCAGCAGGATCGAACAGGGAGTGAGCGGGGAGCTGTTTTTT

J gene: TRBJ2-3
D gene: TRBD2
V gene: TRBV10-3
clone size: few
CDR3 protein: CAIREAGGPGTQYF
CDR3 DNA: TGTGCCATCCGGGAAGCGGGAGGGCCCGGGACGCAGTATTTT

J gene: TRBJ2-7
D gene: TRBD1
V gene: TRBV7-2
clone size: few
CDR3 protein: CASSLGTGAYEQYF
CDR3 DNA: TGTGCCAGCAGCTTAGGGACAGGGGCTTACGAGCAGTACTTC

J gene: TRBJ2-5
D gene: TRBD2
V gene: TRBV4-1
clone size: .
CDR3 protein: CASSRLAGETQYF
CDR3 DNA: TGCGCCAGCAGTCGCCTAGCGGGAGAGACCCAGTACTTC

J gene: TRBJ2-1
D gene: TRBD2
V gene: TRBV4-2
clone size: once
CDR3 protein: CASSQDSTGLAGVGEQFF
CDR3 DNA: TGTGCCAGCAGCCAAGATAGTACGGGACTAGCGGGAGTAGGTGAGCAGTTCTTC

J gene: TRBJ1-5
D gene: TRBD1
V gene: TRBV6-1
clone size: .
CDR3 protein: CASGDRGGQPQHF
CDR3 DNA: TGTGCCAGCGGAGACAGGGGTGGTCAGCCCCAGCATTTT

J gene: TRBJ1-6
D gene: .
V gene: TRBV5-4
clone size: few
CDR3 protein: CASSQGDYNSPLHF
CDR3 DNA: TGTGCCAGCAGCCAAGGGGACTATAATTCACCCCTCCACTTT

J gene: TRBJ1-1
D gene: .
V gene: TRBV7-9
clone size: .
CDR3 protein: CASSWGSGLLNTEAFF
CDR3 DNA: TGTGCCAGCAGCTGGGGCAGCGGACTACTGAACACTGAAGCTTTCTTT

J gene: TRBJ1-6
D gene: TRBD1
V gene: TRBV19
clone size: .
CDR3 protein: CASRYAGQQNSPLHF
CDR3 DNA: TGTGCCAGTAGGTATGCGGGACAGCAAAATTCACCCCTCCACTTT

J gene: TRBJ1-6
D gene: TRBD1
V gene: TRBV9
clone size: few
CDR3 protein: CASSGEPGQHSPLHF
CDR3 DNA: TGTGCCAGCAGCGGCGAACCGGGACAGCATTCACCCCTCCACTTT

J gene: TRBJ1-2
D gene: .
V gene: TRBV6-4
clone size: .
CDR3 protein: CASSGKEGLYGYTF
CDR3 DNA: TGTGCCAGCAGTGGAAAGGAGGGCCTCTATGGCTACACCTTC

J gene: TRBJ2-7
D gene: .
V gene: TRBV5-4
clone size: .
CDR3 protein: CASSLGGEADEQYF
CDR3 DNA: TGTGCCAGCAGCTTGGGCGGAGAGGCCGACGAGCAGTACTTC

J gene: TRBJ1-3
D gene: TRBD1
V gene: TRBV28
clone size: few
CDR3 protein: CASSFGQAGIYF
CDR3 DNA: TGTGCCAGCAGTTTCGGACAGGCGGGCATATATTTT

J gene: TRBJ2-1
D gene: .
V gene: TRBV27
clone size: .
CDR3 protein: CASSSYGRETGEQFF
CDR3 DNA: TGTGCCAGCAGTTCCTATGGACGGGAGACTGGTGAGCAGTTCTTC

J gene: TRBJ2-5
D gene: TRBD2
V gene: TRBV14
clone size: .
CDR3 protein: CASSQDSGGGPQETQYF
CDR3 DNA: TGTGCCAGCAGCCAAGATTCTGGGGGAGGGCCCCAAGAGACCCAGTACTTC

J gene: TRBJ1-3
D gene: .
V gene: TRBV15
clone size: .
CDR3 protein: CATSRDPGLTGNTIYF
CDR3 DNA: TGTGCCACCAGCAGAGATCCGGGGTTGACTGGAAACACCATATATTTT

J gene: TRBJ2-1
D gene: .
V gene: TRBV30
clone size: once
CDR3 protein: CAWTGAGDNEQFF
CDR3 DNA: TGTGCCTGGACCGGGGCAGGGGACAATGAGCAGTTCTTC

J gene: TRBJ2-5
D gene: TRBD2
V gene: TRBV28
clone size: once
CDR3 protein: CASLLAGEETQYF
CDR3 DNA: TGTGCCAGCCTACTAGCGGGGGAAGAGACCCAGTACTTC

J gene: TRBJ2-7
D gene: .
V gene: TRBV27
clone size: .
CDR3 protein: CASRRTGSVEQYF
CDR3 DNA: TGTGCCAGCAGGAGGACGGGGTCAGTAGAGCAGTACTTC

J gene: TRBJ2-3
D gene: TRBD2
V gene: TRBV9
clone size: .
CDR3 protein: CASSVGLAGSYTQYF
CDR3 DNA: TGTGCCAGCAGCGTAGGGCTAGCGGGAAGCTATACGCAGTATTTT

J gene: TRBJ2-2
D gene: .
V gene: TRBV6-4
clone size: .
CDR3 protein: CASTPEANTGELFF
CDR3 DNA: TGTGCCAGCACCCCGGAGGCAAACACCGGGGAGCTGTTTTTT

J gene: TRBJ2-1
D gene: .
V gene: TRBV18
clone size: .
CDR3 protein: CASSPPSLQNEQFF
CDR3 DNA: TGTGCCAGCTCACCACCTAGCCTTCAGAATGAGCAGTTCTTC

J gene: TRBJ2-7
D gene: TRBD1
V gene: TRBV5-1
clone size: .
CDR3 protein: CASSLGTGRYDEQYF
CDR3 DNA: TGCGCCAGCAGCTTGGGGACAGGGAGGTACGACGAGCAGTACTTC

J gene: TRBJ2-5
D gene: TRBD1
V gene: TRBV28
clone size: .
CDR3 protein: CASSPAGGTGETQYF
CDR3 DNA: TGTGCCAGCAGTCCCGCAGGGGGCACGGGAGAGACCCAGTACTTC

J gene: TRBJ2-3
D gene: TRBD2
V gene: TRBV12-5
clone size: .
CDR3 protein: CASGSPTTSGTTDTQYF
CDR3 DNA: TGTGCTAGTGGTTCCCCTACGACTAGCGGGACGACAGATACGCAGTATTTT

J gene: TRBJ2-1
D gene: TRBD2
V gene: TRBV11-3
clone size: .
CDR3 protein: CASSLLAGGINEQFF
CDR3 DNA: TGTGCCAGCAGCTTACTAGCGGGAGGAATTAATGAGCAGTTCTTC

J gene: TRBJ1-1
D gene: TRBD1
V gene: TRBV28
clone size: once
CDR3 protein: CASSSEGARTEAFF
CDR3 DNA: TGTGCCAGCAGTTCCGAGGGGGCAAGGACTGAAGCTTTCTTT

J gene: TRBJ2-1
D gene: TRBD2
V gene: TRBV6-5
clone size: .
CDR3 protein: CASSYASGSYNEQFF
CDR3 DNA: TGTGCCAGCAGTTACGCTAGCGGATCTTACAATGAGCAGTTCTTC

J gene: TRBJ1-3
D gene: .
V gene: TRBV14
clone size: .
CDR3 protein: CASSLQGYGNTIYF
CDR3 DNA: TGTGCCAGCAGCCTGCAGGGTTACGGAAACACCATATATTTT

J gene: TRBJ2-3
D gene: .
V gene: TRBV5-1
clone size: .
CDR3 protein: CASSLQQGSDTDTQYF
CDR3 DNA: TGCGCCAGCAGCTTGCAACAGGGATCCGACACAGATACGCAGTATTTT

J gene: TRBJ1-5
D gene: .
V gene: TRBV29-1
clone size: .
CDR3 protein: CSVGDGYNQPQHF
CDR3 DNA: TGCAGCGTTGGAGACGGGTACAATCAGCCCCAGCATTTT